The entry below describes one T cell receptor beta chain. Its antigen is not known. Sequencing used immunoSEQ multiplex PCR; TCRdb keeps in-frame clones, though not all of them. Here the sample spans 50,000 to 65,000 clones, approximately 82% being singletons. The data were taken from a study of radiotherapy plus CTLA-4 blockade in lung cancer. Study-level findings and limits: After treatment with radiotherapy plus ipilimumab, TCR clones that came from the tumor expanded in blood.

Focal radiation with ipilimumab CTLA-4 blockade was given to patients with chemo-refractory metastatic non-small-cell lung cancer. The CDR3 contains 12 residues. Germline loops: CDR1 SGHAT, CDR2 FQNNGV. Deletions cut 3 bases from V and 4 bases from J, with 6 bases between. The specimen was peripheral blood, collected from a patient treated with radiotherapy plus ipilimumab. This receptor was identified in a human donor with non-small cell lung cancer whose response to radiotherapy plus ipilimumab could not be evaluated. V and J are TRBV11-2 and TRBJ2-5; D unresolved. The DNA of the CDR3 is TGTGCCAGCAGCTTTAGAGGAGAGACCCAGTACTTC. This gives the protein CASSFRGETQYF.